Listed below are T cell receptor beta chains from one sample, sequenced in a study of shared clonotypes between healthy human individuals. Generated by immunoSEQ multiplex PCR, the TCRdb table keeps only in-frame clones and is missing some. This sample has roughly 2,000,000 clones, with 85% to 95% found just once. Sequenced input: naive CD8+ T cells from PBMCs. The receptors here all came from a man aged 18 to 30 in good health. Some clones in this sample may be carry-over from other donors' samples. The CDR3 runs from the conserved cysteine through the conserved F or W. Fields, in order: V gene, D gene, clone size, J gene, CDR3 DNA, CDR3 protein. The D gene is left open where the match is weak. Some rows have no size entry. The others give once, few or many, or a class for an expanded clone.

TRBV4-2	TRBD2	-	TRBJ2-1	TGTGCCAGCAGCGCCCAGCGGGACTCCTACAATGAGCAGTTCTTC	CASSAQRDSYNEQFF
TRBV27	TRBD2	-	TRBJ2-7	TGTGCCAGCAGTTCAGCGGGACTCACAAGAGCCTACGAGCAGTACTTC	CASSSAGLTRAYEQYF
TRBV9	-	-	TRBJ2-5	TGTGCCAGCAGCGTAGGTGGAGGCTTATCTCAGACCCAGTACTTC	CASSVGGGLSQTQYF
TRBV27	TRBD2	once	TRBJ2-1	TGTGCCAGCAGTACTAGCGGGCCTTACAATGAGCAGTTCTTC	CASSTSGPYNEQFF
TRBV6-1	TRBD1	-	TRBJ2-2	TGTGCCAGCAAGGGGGCTAGCGGGGAGCTGTTTTTT	CASKGASGELFF
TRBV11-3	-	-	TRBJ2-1	TGTGCCAGCAGCTTAGCGGTCGGGAATGAGCAGTTCTTC	CASSLAVGNEQFF
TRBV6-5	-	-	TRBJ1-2	TGTGCCAGCAGTTACTCTCAGGAAAGTCTCGGCTACACCTTC	CASSYSQESLGYTF
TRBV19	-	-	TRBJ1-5	TGTGCCAGTAGTATAGACCATCAGTGGCCCCAGCATTTT	CASSIDHQWPQHF
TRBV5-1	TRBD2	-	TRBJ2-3	TGCGCCAGCAGCCCCACCACGCGGGAGAGCACAGATACGCAGTATTTT	CASSPTTRESTDTQYF
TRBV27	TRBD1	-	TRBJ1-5	TGTGCCAGCAGTTTATGGGCAGGGGGCGATCAGCCCCAGCATTTT	CASSLWAGGDQPQHF
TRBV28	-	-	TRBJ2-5	TGTGCCAGCAGTTTAAGGGGCAGGAAAGAGACCCAGTACTTC	CASSLRGRKETQYF
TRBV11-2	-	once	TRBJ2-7	TGTGCCAGCAGCTTAGATCTCGGCTACGAGCAGTACTTC	CASSLDLGYEQYF
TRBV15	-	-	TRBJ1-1	TGTGCCACCAGCAGAGATGTGGGGATCACTGAAGCTTTCTTT	CATSRDVGITEAFF
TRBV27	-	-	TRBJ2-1	TGTGCCAGCCAGGAAATGGGTCCGAGCTCCTACAATGAGCAGTTCTTC	CASQEMGPSSYNEQFF
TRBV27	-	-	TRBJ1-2	TGTGCCAGCAGTTTAAGGGCACGGACCTGGGATGGCTACACCTTC	CASSLRARTWDGYTF
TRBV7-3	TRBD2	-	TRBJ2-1	TGTGCCAGCAGCCCACGGCCGGGACTAGCGGGGAACAATGAGCAGTTCTTC	CASSPRPGLAGNNEQFF
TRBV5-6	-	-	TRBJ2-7	TGTGCCAGCAGCTTGCGGCCGGTCTCCTACGAGCAGTACTTC	CASSLRPVSYEQYF
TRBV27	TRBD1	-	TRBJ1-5	TGTGCCAGCAGTTTAATATTCTTTGCAGGGGGTGGTCAGCCCCAGCATTTT	CASSLIFFAGGGQPQHF
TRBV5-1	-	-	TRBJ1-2	TGCGCCAGCGCAAACGGACGGCAACAGAACTATGGCTACACCTTC	CASANGRQQNYGYTF
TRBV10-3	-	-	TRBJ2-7	TGTGCCATCGGAGGCCTACCCTACGAGCAGTACTTC	CAIGGLPYEQYF
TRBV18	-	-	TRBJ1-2	TGTGCCAGCTCCCTCGGGGGAGATGGCTACACCTTC	CASSLGGDGYTF
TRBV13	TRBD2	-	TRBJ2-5	TGTGCCAGCAGCTCCGCGACTAGCGAGAGAGAGACCCAGTACTTC	CASSSATSERETQYF
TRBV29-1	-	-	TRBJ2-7	TGCAGCGTTGAAGAAGGGCCCAAAACCGGGCCTTACGAGCAGTACTTC	CSVEEGPKTGPYEQYF
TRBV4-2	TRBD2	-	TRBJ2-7	TGTGCCAGCAGCCACAAGGGACTAGCCGGTTTCGACGAGCAGTACTTC	CASSHKGLAGFDEQYF
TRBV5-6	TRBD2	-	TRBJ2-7	TGTGCCAGCAGCTTCGGGACTAGCGGGAGGACCTCGAACGAGCAGTACTTC	CASSFGTSGRTSNEQYF
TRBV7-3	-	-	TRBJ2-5	TGTGCCAGCAGCTTAACGGGGGAACAAGAGACCCAGTACTTC	CASSLTGEQETQYF
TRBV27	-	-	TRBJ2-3	TGTGCCAGCAGTTTATGGGCCCGGCGGGATCAACGGGGTACGCAGTATTTT	CASSLWARRDQRGTQYF
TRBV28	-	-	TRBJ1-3	TGTGCCAGCAGTCTAAACAGGGTTGCTGGAAACACCATATATTTT	CASSLNRVAGNTIYF
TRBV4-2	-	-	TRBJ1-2	TGTGCCAGCAGCGTGCGGGACTCCGGATCCCATGGCTACACCTTC	CASSVRDSGSHGYTF
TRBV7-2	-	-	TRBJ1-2	TGTGCCAGCAGCTTCCTTGGGACTGCCTATGGCTACACCTTC	CASSFLGTAYGYTF
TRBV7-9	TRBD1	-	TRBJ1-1	TGTGCCAGCAGCTCCCAACTAGACTTCGGACAGGCGCAAAAGGTTTTCTTT	CASSSQLDFGQAQKVFF
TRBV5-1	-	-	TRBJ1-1	TGCGCCAGCAATAATCAGGGCCAGAACACTGAAGCTTTCTTT	CASNNQGQNTEAFF
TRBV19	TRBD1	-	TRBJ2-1	TGTGCCAGTAGTGGGGTGACAGGGAGTTTGGCCTACAATGAGCAGTTCTTC	CASSGVTGSLAYNEQFF
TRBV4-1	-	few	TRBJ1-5	TGCGCCAGCAGCCAAGGCAATCAGCCCCAGCATTTT	CASSQGNQPQHF
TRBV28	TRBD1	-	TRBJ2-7	TGTGCCAGCAGTCCGACAGGGGCCTACGAGCAGTACTTC	CASSPTGAYEQYF
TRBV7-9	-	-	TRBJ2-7	TGTGCCAGCAGGGCCTCGGGCGAGCAGTACTTC	CASRASGEQYF
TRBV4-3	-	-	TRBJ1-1	TGCGCCAGCAGCCAAGAGCGGCAGAACACTGAAGCTTTCTTT	CASSQERQNTEAFF
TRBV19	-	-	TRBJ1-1	TGTGCCAGTACAAACTTGGGAGGGAATCTTGACACTGAAGCTTTCTTT	CASTNLGGNLDTEAFF
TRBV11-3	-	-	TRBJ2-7	TGTGCCAGCAGCCTAACAGGGAAGGCCCACGAGCAGTACTTC	CASSLTGKAHEQYF
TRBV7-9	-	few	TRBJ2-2	TGTGCCAGCCAAAGGGACCGGGAGCTGTTTTTT	CASQRDRELFF
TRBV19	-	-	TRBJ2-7	TGTGCCCCTGCCGACGAGCAGTACTTC	CAPADEQYF
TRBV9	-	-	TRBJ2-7	TGTGCCAGCAGCCCAGCCCACTATGGGAGGTACGAGCAGTACTTC	CASSPAHYGRYEQYF
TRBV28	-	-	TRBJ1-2	TGTGCCAGCAGCTTAACAGGGCTCCACAACTATGGCTACACCTTC	CASSLTGLHNYGYTF
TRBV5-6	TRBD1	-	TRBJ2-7	TGTGCCAGCAGCGAGGGACAGCTCTCCTACGAGCAGTACTTC	CASSEGQLSYEQYF
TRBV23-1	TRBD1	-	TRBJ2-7	TGCGCCAGCAGTCAATGGCCCGGGACAGGGAAAGAGCAGTACTTC	CASSQWPGTGKEQYF
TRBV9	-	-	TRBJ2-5	TGTGCCAGCAGCGTAGGTGGCGGGACTCTGACCCAGTACTTC	CASSVGGGTLTQYF
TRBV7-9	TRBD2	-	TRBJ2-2	TGTGCCAGCAGCCCGGTCGGGGGGGACACCGGGGAGCTGTTTTTT	CASSPVGGDTGELFF
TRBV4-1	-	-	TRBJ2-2	TGCGCCAGCAGCCAAGATCCGACAGGACCAGGGAACACCGGGGAGCTGTTTTTT	CASSQDPTGPGNTGELFF
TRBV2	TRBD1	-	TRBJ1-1	TGTGCCAGCCGACAGGGTAATTCGGTGTGGACTGAAGCTTTCTTT	CASRQGNSVWTEAFF
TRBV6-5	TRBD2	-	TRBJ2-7	TGTGCCAGCAGTTACGGGACTAGCGGGAGGGTGAACGAGCAGTACTTC	CASSYGTSGRVNEQYF
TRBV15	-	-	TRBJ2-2	TGTGCCACCAGCAGAGAAGTAACTAAAACCGGGGAGCTGTTTTTT	CATSREVTKTGELFF
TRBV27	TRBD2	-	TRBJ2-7	TGTGCCAGCAGTTTATTAGTTAGCGGGACTTCCTACGAGCAGTACTTC	CASSLLVSGTSYEQYF
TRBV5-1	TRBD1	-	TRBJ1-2	TGCGCCAGCAGCTTCCGGGACAGTGAAGGCTACACCTTC	CASSFRDSEGYTF
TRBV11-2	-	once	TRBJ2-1	TGTGCCAGCAGCTTAGCTGTTGAGGGAGACTCCTACAATGAGCAGTTCTTC	CASSLAVEGDSYNEQFF
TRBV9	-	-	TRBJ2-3	TGTGCCAGCAGCGAGGGCCTGAGGGGATTGGCGGATACGCAGTATTTT	CASSEGLRGLADTQYF
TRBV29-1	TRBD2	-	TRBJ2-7	TGCAGCGTTGGGACTAGCGGGAGTTACGAGCAGTACTTC	CSVGTSGSYEQYF
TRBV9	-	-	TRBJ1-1	TGTGCCAGCAGCGTAGAGGGGACGTTCACTGAAGCTTTCTTT	CASSVEGTFTEAFF
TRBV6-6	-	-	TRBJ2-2	TGTGCCAGCAGTTACCTAAACGCAGTGGCCACCGGGGAGCTGTTTTTT	CASSYLNAVATGELFF
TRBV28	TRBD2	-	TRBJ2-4	TGTGCCAGCAGTTTCCCACTAGGACTAGCGGGAGGGCTAATCCACTTC	CASSFPLGLAGGLIHF